A single sample is the source of the 27 T cell receptor beta chains below, sequenced in a study of response to subunit inactivated influenza vaccine. TCRdb passed the RT-PCR reads through MiXCR, listing each CDR3 protein once. Of about 540,000 distinct CDR3 sequences in the sample, roughly 25% are singletons; the top ten hold 2.5% to 3%. These same data were also listed under a study on T cells expressing NK-cell markers. That source reports: Template switching by 5'RACE with UMIs generated the TCR beta cDNA.

The sample consisted of CD4+ T cells sorted from PBMCs, taken 11 to 12 days after vaccination. The receptors originated from a man aged 50 to 60 who received an inactivated influenza vaccine.

This chain uses TRBV20-1 with TRBJ2-2; D call uncertain. The germline CDR1 and CDR2 sequences are DFQATT and SNEGSKA (reference sequence). CDR3 size: 12 residues. Deletions cut 5 bases from V and 5 bases from J, with 9 bases between. The CDR3 DNA reads as TGCAGTGCTTCTCGATTGACCGGGGAGCTGTTTTTT. Protein product: CSASRLTGELFF.

The chain uses TRBV5-4 and TRBJ2-3; 12 positions agree with TRBD2. From germline, CDR1 is SGHNT and CDR2 YYREEE (reference sequence). The junction had 12 bases not matched to a gene; V was cut back by 1 base and J by 0 bases. The CDR3 runs 20 residues. This CDR3 reads CASSLFVTSGGLYSTDTQYF. In nucleotides, the CDR3 is TGTGCCAGCAGCTTGTTCGTAACTAGCGGGGGGCTATACAGCACAGATACGCAGTATTTT.

This rearrangement joins TRBV12-3 or TRBV12-4 to TRBJ2-3; TRBD2 matches at 12 bases. The CDR3 covers 14 residues. The V segment lost 6 bases and the J segment 8 bases; nucleotides outside the gene matches: 6. The CDR3 coding sequence is TGTGCCAGCAGGCCCACTAGCGGGGGGAGTACGCAGTATTTT. This translates into CASRPTSGGSTQYF.

The gene calls are TRBV18 and TRBJ2-7, with 8 bases lining up with TRBD1. V trimming: 3 bases; J trimming: 2 bases; junction bases outside the gene matches: 9. Looked up from germline, CDR1 is KGHSH and CDR2 is LQKENI. The CDR3 is 16 residues long. CDR3 amino acids: CASSPPGQGGPYEQYF. Written as DNA, the CDR3 is TGTGCCAGCTCACCCCCCGGACAGGGTGGCCCCTACGAGCAGTACTTC.

The V gene is TRBV29-1, the J gene TRBJ2-5; 7 bases fit TRBD1. Germline V gene sequence: CDR1 SQVTM, CDR2 ANQGSEA. CDR3 length: 17 residues. The ends lost 6 bases at V and 0 bases at J; junction bases unmatched: 16. The CDR3 bases are TGCAGCGTGGCGAATGGTCCGGACAGGAGGTACCAAGAGACCCAGTACTTC. This translates into CSVANGPDRRYQETQYF.

Only a few counts were recorded for this clonotype. This sequence joins TRBV12-3 or TRBV12-4 and TRBJ1-6; 7 positions agree with TRBD1. CDR3 length equals 14 residues. The V gene end was trimmed by 6 bases and the J gene end by 7 bases; junction bases not matched to a gene: 6. The CDR3 nucleotides are TGTGCCAGCAGGCAACTACAGGGGAATTCACCCCTCCACTTT. Residues: CASRQLQGNSPLHF.

A few counts support this clonotype. The chain uses TRBV5-6 and TRBJ1-1; 11 bases map to TRBD1. CDR1 and CDR2 from the germline V gene are SGHDT and YYEEEE. The CDR3 totals 17 residues. J was trimmed by 1 base and V by 4 bases; bases with no gene match: 9. Here the CDR3 reads CASSHLIGTGGNTEAFF. DNA for the CDR3: TGTGCCAGCAGCCACCTAATCGGGACAGGGGGGAACACTGAAGCTTTCTTT.

J is TRBJ2-7 and V is TRBV18, with D maybe TRBD1 (5 bases). Trimming took 3 bases from V and 5 from J, leaving 14 bases between them. CDR1 and CDR2 (germline): KGHSH, LQKENI. The CDR3 loop spans 14 amino acids. The CDR3 region is CASSPVQGSHEQYF. The CDR3 nucleotides are TGTGCCAGCTCACCCGTGCAGGGTAGCCACGAGCAGTACTTC.

V usage is TRBV12-3 or TRBV12-4 and J usage is TRBJ1-1, with a possible D match to TRBD1 (6 bases). V dropped 5 bases and J dropped 1 base, with 17 bases sitting between them. The CDR3 is 16 amino acids. As DNA, the CDR3 is TGTGCCAGCAGTCTACACTACCGGACAGCGAACACTGAAGCTTTCTTT. It is translated as CASSLHYRTANTEAFF.

A few counts support this clonotype. This sequence joins TRBV4-2 and TRBJ1-5; D is ambiguous. The V end was cut by 1 base, the J end by 4 bases, with 8 bases between. This CDR3 spans 14 amino acids. Germline CDR1 reads LGHNA; CDR2 reads YNFKEQ. The CDR3 DNA follows: TGTGCCAGCAGCCAAGTATGGATTAATCAGCCCCAGCATTTT. This sequence encodes CASSQVWINQPQHF.

This chain joins TRBV7-8 and TRBJ1-1; D is uncertain. Germline CDR1 SGHVS, CDR2 FQNEAQ. The CDR3 has 13 amino acids. V shed 5 bases and J shed 1 base, with 8 bases lying between them. The DNA of the CDR3 is TGTGCCAGCAGCATACGGAGGAACACTGAAGCTTTCTTT. Amino acid sequence: CASSIRRNTEAFF.

The gene calls are TRBV5-1 and TRBJ1-2; D call uncertain. In germline, CDR1 is SGHRS, CDR2 YFSETQ. The CDR3 extends over 13 amino acids. V was pared by 4 bases and J by 0 bases, with 7 bases between. For the CDR3, the DNA is TGCGCCAGCAGCCAACCTTCTAACTATGGCTACACCTTC. Residues: CASSQPSNYGYTF.

This chain links TRBV7-8 with TRBJ2-1; 9 bases agree with TRBD1. With 5 bases clipped from V and 9 bases from J, the junction kept 11 bases outside the gene matches. This CDR3 comprises 15 residues. Germline V lookup: CDR1 SGHVS, CDR2 FQNEAQ. The CDR3 here is CASSIDGTGIREQFF. CDR3 DNA sequence: TGTGCCAGCAGCATAGACGGGACAGGGATTCGTGAGCAGTTCTTC.

This clonotype was counted only a few times. The CDR3 sequence: CASRPSEFGGSFNEQFF. DNA of the CDR3: TGCGCCAGCAGGCCCTCCGAGTTCGGCGGGAGTTTCAATGAGCAGTTCTTC. This chain links TRBV5-1 with TRBJ2-1; 7 bases are shared with TRBD2. Germline V gives CDR1 SGHRS, CDR2 YFSETQ. The length of the CDR3 is 17 residues. The V gene end was trimmed by 5 bases and the J gene end by 6 bases; junction bases not matched to a gene: 17.

This clonotype was found a few times. The chain links TRBV5-1 to TRBJ1-4; D is perhaps TRBD1 (6 bases). The CDR3 totals 15 residues. V shed 0 bases and J shed 0 bases, with 6 bases lying between them. Per the germline V gene, CDR1 is SGHRS and CDR2 is YFSETQ. CDR3 in DNA: TGCGCCAGCAGCTTGGACAGGGCAACTAATGAAAAACTGTTTTTT. Translation gives CASSLDRATNEKLFF.

V usage is TRBV20-1 and J usage is TRBJ2-5; 7 nucleotides agree with TRBD1. This CDR3 region has 13 residues. Trimming took 3 bases from V and 3 from J; bases not matched to a gene: 4. Germline CDR1 is DFQATT and CDR2 is SNEGSKA (reference sequence). Here the CDR3 DNA reads TGCAGTGCTAGGTCCGGGACAGAAGAGACCCAGTACTTC. This codes for CSARSGTEETQYF.

This clonotype was seen a handful of times. J is TRBJ2-1 and V is TRBV11-1; 7 bases are shared with TRBD2. Germline CDR1 SGHAT, CDR2 FQDESV (reference sequence). This CDR3 spans 18 amino acids. Trimming removed 1 base from V and 5 bases from J; junction bases left unmatched: 14. The CDR3 nucleotides read TGTGCCAGCAGCTTAGGCCGCTATGGGGGAGGGCCTGACAATGAGCAGTTCTTC. It codes for CASSLGRYGGGPDNEQFF.

J is TRBJ2-5 and V is TRBV2; 8 bases are shared with TRBD1. Germline V CDR1 and CDR2: SNHLY, FYNNEI. V lost 7 bases, J lost 2 bases, and 6 bases stayed unmatched. The CDR3 contains 14 residues. CDR3 sequence: CASNPDRAQETQYF. The DNA for the CDR3 is TGTGCCAGCAATCCGGACAGGGCTCAAGAGACCCAGTACTTC.

The chain uses TRBV11-2 and TRBJ1-4; a possible D gene is TRBD1 (5 bases). Germline CDR1 and CDR2: SGHAT and FQNNGV. CDR3 length equals 14 residues. V was shortened by 3 bases and J by 10 bases, with 15 bases between the two germline ends. The CDR3 coding sequence is TGTGCCAGCAGCTTGGCAGGGTCTGAGGCAAAACTGTTTTTT. Its translation: CASSLAGSEAKLFF.

The rearrangement joins TRBV20-1 to TRBJ2-3; TRBD2 aligns across 7 bases. Per germline, CDR1 DFQATT and CDR2 SNEGSKA (reference sequence). V shed 5 bases, J shed 3 bases, and the junction held 11 bases outside the gene matches. The length of the CDR3 is 15 residues. DNA for the CDR3: TGCAGTGCTCGGGACTATACCTCTGGTACAGATACGCAGTATTTT. The encoded protein is CSARDYTSGTDTQYF.

The chain carries TRBV18 and TRBJ1-1; D gene uncertain. Between the trimmed V and J ends, which lost 1 base and 1 base, there was a span of 13 bases. The germline gives CDR1 KGHSH, CDR2 LQKENI. CDR3 length: 16 amino acids. The CDR3 region is CASSPRLLNGNTEAFF. DNA for the CDR3: TGTGCCAGCTCACCACGATTACTCAACGGGAACACTGAAGCTTTCTTT.

J is TRBJ2-1 and V is TRBV20-1, with 9 bases matching TRBD2. The CDR3 length is 12 residues. After removal of 7 bases from V and 8 bases from J, the junction contained 6 bases not matched to a gene. CDR1 is DFQATT and CDR2 is SNEGSKA in the germline V gene (reference sequence). CDR3 sequence (DNA): TGCAGTGGAGCGGGGGGACTCTATGAGCAGTTCTTC. Translation gives CSGAGGLYEQFF.

V gene TRBV20-1 combines with J gene TRBJ2-7; possible D gene TRBD2, 6 bases. V dropped 3 bases and J dropped 6 bases, with 15 bases sitting between them. The CDR3 length is 13 residues. Germline CDR1 DFQATT, CDR2 SNEGSKA (reference sequence). CDR3 sequence (DNA): TGCAGTGCTAGGGCGACTAGTAAGGGCGAGCAGTACTTC. It codes for CSARATSKGEQYF.

The chain recombines TRBV7-9 with TRBJ2-2; possible D gene TRBD2, 5 bases. This CDR3 comprises 14 residues. V lost 1 base to trimming and J lost 6 bases, with 9 bases between them. Germline V lookup: CDR1 SEHNR, CDR2 FQNEAQ (reference sequence). The CDR3: CASSLEASSGELFF. The CDR3 bases are TGTGCCAGCAGCTTAGAGGCTAGCTCCGGGGAGCTGTTTTTT.

The chain uses TRBV29-1 and TRBJ2-7, with D hard to call. The germline CDR1 and CDR2 sequences are SQVTM and ANQGSEA. Trimming took off 8 bases at V and 2 bases at J, with 16 bases between the two ends. The CDR3 is 13 residues long. In DNA, the CDR3 is TGCAGCCCCTCATTACCCTTCCCCTACGAGCAGTACTTC. Its protein is CSPSLPFPYEQYF.

This clonotype has just a few counts. A read error may produce the germline difference seen at one junction end. The genes are TRBV6-5 and TRBJ1-1; D gene ambiguous. This CDR3 is built from 17 residues. Germline values: CDR1 MNHEY, CDR2 SVGAGI. In nucleotides, the CDR3 is TGTGCCAGCAGCTACTTTCAACGCTCGGGATTGGGCACTGAAGCTTTCTTT. Protein: CASSYFQRSGLGTEAFF.

The chain couples TRBV5-1 to TRBJ2-7; D is ambiguous. The CDR3 is 14 amino acids. CDR1 and CDR2 from the germline V gene are SGHRS and YFSETQ. Trimming took 4 bases from V and 0 from J, leaving 11 bases between them. CDR3 residues: CASSPQRSSYEQYF. DNA of the CDR3: TGCGCCAGCAGCCCCCAAAGGAGCTCCTACGAGCAGTACTTC.